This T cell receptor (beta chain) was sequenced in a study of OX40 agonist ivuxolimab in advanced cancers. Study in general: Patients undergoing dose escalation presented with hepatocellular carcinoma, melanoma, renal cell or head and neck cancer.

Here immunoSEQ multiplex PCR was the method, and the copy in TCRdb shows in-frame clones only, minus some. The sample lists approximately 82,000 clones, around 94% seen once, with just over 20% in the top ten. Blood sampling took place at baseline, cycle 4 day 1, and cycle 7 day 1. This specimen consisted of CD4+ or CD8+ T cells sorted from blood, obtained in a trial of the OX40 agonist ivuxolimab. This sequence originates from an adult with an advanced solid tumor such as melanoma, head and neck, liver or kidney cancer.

The CDR3 sequence is CASSLGTSGGTDTQYF. The CDR3, as DNA: TGCGCCAGCAGCTTAGGGACTAGCGGGGGGACAGATACGCAGTATTTT. V gene TRBV5-1 combines with J gene TRBJ2-3; 15 nucleotides agree with TRBD2. V lost 2 bases to trimming and J lost 3 bases; unmatched junction nucleotides: 1. The CDR3 covers 16 residues. Germline lookup yields CDR1 SGHRS and CDR2 YFSETQ.